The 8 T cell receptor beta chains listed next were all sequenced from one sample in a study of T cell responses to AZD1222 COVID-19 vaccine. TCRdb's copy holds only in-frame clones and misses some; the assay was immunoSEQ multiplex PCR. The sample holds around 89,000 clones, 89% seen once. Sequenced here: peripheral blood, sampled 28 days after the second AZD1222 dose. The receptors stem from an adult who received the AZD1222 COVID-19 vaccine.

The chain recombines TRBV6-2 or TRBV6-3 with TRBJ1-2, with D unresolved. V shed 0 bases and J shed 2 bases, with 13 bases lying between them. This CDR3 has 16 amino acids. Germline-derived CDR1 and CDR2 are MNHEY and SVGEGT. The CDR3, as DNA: TGTGCCAGCAGTTACTCGGACTCCCGCAGCAACTATGGCTACACCTTC. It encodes CASSYSDSRSNYGYTF.

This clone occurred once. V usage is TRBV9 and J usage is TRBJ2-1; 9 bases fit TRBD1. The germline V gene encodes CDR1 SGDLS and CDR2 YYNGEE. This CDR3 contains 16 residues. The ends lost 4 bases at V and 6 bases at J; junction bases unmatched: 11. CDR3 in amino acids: CASSPGPDRGPNEQFF. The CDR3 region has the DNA TGTGCCAGCAGCCCAGGGCCGGACAGGGGACCCAATGAGCAGTTCTTC.

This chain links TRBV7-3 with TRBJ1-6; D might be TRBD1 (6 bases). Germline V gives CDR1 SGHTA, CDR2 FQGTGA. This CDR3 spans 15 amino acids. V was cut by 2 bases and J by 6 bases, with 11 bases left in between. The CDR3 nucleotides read TGTGCCAGCAGCTTACAAGGGGGGTCTAATTCACCCCTCCACTTT. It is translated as CASSLQGGSNSPLHF.

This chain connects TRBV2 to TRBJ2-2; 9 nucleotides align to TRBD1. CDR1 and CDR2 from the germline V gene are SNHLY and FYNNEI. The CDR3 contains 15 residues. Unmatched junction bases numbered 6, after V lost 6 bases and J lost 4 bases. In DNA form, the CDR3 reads TGTGCCAGCAGGGGAGGGACAGGGCTCACCGGGGAGCTGTTTTTT. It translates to CASRGGTGLTGELFF. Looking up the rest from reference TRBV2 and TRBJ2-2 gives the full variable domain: EPEVTQTPSHQVTQMGQEVILRCVPISNHLYFYWYRQILGQKVEFLVSFYNNEISEKSEIFDDQFSVERPDGSNFTLKIRSTKLEDSAMYFCASRGGTGLTGELFFGEGSRLTVL.

The DNA of the CDR3 is TGTGCCTGGCCTGATACGGATGCTCTTTATAATTCACCCCTCCACTTT. This gives the protein CAWPDTDALYNSPLHF. The rearrangement links TRBV30 to TRBJ1-6; no reliable D call. Trimming stripped 5 bases from V and 4 bases from J, with 18 bases between. CDR3 length: 16 residues. The germline V gene has CDR1 GTSNPN and CDR2 SVGIG (reference sequence).

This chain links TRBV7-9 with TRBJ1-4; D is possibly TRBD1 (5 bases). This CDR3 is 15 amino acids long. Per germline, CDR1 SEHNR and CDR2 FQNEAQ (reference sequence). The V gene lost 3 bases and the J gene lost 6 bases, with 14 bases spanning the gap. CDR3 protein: CASSFIGAQDEKLFF. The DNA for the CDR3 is TGTGCCAGCAGCTTTATCGGGGCGCAAGATGAAAAACTGTTTTTT.

CDR3 nucleotides: TGTGCCACCAGTGACGGATACTATGGCTACACCTTC. Its protein is CATSDGYYGYTF. This chain joins TRBV24-1 and TRBJ1-2; D is unresolved. There are 12 residues in the CDR3. Germline V gene lookup returns CDR1 KGHDR and CDR2 SFDVKD. Trimming pared 4 bases from V and 3 bases from J, leaving 5 bases between.

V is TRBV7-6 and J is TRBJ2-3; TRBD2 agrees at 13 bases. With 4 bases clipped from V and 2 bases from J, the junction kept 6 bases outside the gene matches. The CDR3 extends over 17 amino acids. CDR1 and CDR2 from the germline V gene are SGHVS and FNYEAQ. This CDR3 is CASSYPGLAGNTDTQYF. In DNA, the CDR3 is TGTGCCAGCAGCTATCCGGGACTAGCGGGGAACACAGATACGCAGTATTTT.